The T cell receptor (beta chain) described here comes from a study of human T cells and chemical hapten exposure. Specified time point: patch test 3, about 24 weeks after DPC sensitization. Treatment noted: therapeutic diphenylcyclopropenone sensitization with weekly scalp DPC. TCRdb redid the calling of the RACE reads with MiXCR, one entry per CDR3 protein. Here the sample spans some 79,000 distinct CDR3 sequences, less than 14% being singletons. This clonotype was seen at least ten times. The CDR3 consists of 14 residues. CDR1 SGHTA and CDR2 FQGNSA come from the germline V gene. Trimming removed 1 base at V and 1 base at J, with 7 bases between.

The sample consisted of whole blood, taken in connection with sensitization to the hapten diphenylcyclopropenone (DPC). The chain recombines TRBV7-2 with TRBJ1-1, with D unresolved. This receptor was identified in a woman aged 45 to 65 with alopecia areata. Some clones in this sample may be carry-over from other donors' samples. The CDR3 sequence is CASSLDHTNTEAFF. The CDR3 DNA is TGTGCCAGCAGCTTAGATCACACGAACACTGAAGCTTTCTTT.